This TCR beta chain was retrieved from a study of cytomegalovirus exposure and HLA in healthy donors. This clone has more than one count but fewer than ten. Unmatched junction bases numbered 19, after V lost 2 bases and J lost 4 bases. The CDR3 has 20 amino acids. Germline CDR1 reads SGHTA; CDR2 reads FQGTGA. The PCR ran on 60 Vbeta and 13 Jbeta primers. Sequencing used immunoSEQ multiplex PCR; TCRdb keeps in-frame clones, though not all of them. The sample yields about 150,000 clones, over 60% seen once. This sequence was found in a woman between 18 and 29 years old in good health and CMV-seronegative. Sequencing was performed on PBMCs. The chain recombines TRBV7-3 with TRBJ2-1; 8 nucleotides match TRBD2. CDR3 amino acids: CASSLPPGGAGAGGYNEQFF. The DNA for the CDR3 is TGTGCCAGCAGCTTACCCCCGGGGGGAGCTGGGGCGGGGGGTTACAATGAGCAGTTCTTC.